Below, 11 T cell receptor beta chains from the same sample are listed, as sequenced in a study of shared clonotypes between healthy human individuals. This table comes from immunoSEQ multiplex PCR, and its TCRdb copy is limited to in-frame clones, with some not included. In the table there are some 1,100,000 clones, around 78% of which are singletons. Sequenced input: memory CD4+ T cells from PBMCs. Noted subset: CD45RA-negative fraction. The origin of the receptors is a man between 18 and 35 years old in good health. Some clones in this sample may be carry-over from other donors' samples.

The V and J genes are TRBV5-4 and TRBJ2-5, with 7 bases identical to TRBD2. CDR1 and CDR2 (germline): SGHNT, YYREEE (reference sequence). This CDR3 region has 14 residues. With V trimmed by 4 bases and J by 3 bases, 6 bases remained unmatched. CDR3 region: CASSTPSGEETQYF. DNA for the CDR3: TGTGCCAGCAGCACCCCCAGCGGGGAAGAGACCCAGTACTTC.

The chain couples TRBV28 to TRBJ2-5; D is unresolved. The length of the CDR3 is 14 residues. In germline, CDR1 is MDHEN, CDR2 SYDVKM. V lost 4 bases to trimming and J lost 1 base, with 10 bases between them. CDR3 coding DNA: TGTGCCAGCAGTTCCCAGCGAACCCAAGAGACCCAGTACTTC. It translates to CASSSQRTQETQYF.

The chain links TRBV28 to TRBJ1-1; D gene uncertain. The CDR3 totals 11 residues. The V end was cut by 3 bases, the J end by 8 bases, with 7 bases between. Germline-derived CDR1 and CDR2 are MDHEN and SYDVKM. The CDR3, as DNA: TGTGCCAGCAGTTTCTTGAAGGAAGCTTTCTTT. Residues: CASSFLKEAFF.

The chain couples TRBV7-2 to TRBJ2-3; tentatively, D is TRBD2 (6 bases). CDR1 and CDR2 from the germline V gene are SGHTA and FQGNSA. This CDR3 comprises 15 residues. V was trimmed by 5 bases and J by 9 bases, leaving 21 bases between them. The CDR3 DNA reads TGTGCCAGCAGCGCCAGCCTGGGACTGCCCAGCACGCAGTATTTT. It is translated as CASSASLGLPSTQYF.

This clone appeared once. This chain connects TRBV5-1 to TRBJ2-5; the match to TRBD2 covers 13 bases. CDR3 size: 16 residues. Germline CDR1 SGHRS, CDR2 YFSETQ. J lost 3 bases, V lost 4 bases, and 6 bases had no gene match. The CDR3 DNA is TGCGCCAGCAGCCTATTAGGGACTAGCGGGGAAGAGACCCAGTACTTC. This translates into CASSLLGTSGEETQYF.

The rearrangement links TRBV29-1 to TRBJ1-1; D possibly corresponds to TRBD1 (6 bases). Germline CDR1 SQVTM, CDR2 ANQGSEA. V was pared by 3 bases and J by 0 bases, with 11 bases between. This CDR3 comprises 14 residues. CDR3 loop: CSVDRGSMNTEAFF. CDR3 nucleotide sequence: TGCAGCGTTGATAGGGGGTCCATGAACACTGAAGCTTTCTTT.

This clone was found once. The rearrangement joins TRBV28 to TRBJ1-2; a possible D gene is TRBD1 (6 bases). There are 15 residues in the CDR3. Germline CDR1 reads MDHEN; CDR2 reads SYDVKM. V was pared by 5 bases and J by 4 bases, with 17 bases between. CDR3 sequence: CASSLPGGASYGYTF. As DNA, the CDR3 is TGTGCCAGCAGTCTCCCGGGGGGGGCCTCCTATGGCTACACCTTC.

The chain recombines TRBV14 with TRBJ2-6, with 9 bases lining up with TRBD1. The CDR3 loop spans 18 amino acids. Trimming at V came to 5 bases and at J to 2 bases, leaving 10 bases not matched to a gene. Germline V gene data show CDR1 as SGHDN and CDR2 as FVKESK. DNA of the CDR3: TGTGCCAGCAGCTTCCGGACAGGGGCCGGGCCTGGGGCCAACGTCCTGACTTTC. Encoded protein: CASSFRTGAGPGANVLTF.

The chain is built from TRBV19 and TRBJ2-7; TRBD2 aligns across 7 bases. CDR1 and CDR2 from the germline V gene are LNHDA and SQIVND (reference sequence). V dropped 5 bases and J dropped 0; count of bases not matched to a gene: 4. CDR3 length: 14 amino acids. CDR3 sequence reads: CASSPTSASYEQYF. CDR3 coding DNA: TGTGCCAGTAGTCCTACTAGCGCCTCCTACGAGCAGTACTTC.

The rearrangement joins TRBV7-2 to TRBJ1-2, with TRBD1 as a possible D gene (6 bases). Per germline, CDR1 SGHTA and CDR2 FQGNSA. V lost 7 bases to trimming and J lost 3 bases, with 21 bases between them. This CDR3 contains 16 residues. The CDR3 sequence is CASTPKRGAGDYGYTF. In DNA, the CDR3 is TGTGCCAGCACCCCCAAACGGGGGGCTGGAGACTATGGCTACACCTTC.

This chain uses TRBV7-9 with TRBJ1-2; 7 bases map to TRBD1. CDR3 length equals 15 residues. Germline CDR1 SEHNR, CDR2 FQNEAQ (reference sequence). The V segment lost 1 base and the J segment 5 bases; nucleotides outside the gene matches: 7. This CDR3 reads CASSLDAGGKYGYTF. The CDR3 DNA sequence: TGTGCCAGCAGCTTAGATGCAGGGGGTAAATATGGCTACACCTTC.